Shown below are 5 T cell receptor beta chains from a single sample sequenced in a study of shared clonotypes between healthy human individuals. The assay was immunoSEQ multiplex PCR, and TCRdb's table has in-frame clones only and misses some. The table shows under 600,000 clones, with approximately 94% occurring only once. The sequenced sample consisted of naive CD4+ T cells sorted from blood. The sample's subset: CD45RA+ positively selected. Receptors were obtained from a woman aged 30 to 39 in good health.

The rearrangement links TRBV28 to TRBJ1-4; D not certain. Trimming cost V 7 bases and J 6 bases, with 18 bases left between them. The germline V gene has CDR1 MDHEN and CDR2 SYDVKM. There are 15 residues in the CDR3. The CDR3 nucleotides read TGTGCCAGCACCGTAGGGTCCAGGAGTTATGAAAAACTGTTTTTT. Its protein product is CASTVGSRSYEKLFF. Complete variable domain (other parts from reference TRBV28 and TRBJ1-4): DVKVTQSSRYLVKRTGEKVFLECVQDMDHENMFWYRQDPGLGLRLIYFSYDVKMKEKGDIPEGYSVSREKKERFSLILESASTNQTSMYLCASTVGSRSYEKLFFGSGTQLSVL.

The rearrangement links TRBV28 to TRBJ2-3; D call uncertain. CDR1 MDHEN and CDR2 SYDVKM come from the germline V gene. The CDR3 consists of 16 residues. With 5 bases removed from V and 2 bases from J, the gap between germline ends came to 17 bases. The CDR3 sequence: CASSRQNEGPTDTQYF. Here the CDR3 DNA reads TGTGCCAGCAGTAGACAAAATGAAGGGCCCACAGATACGCAGTATTTT.

V usage is TRBV6-5 and J usage is TRBJ1-5; tentatively, D is TRBD1 (5 bases). Trimming removed 9 bases from V and 0 bases from J, with 12 bases in between. This CDR3 contains 14 residues. Germline CDR1 reads MNHEY; CDR2 reads SVGAGI. The CDR3 sequence is CASSRARSNQPQHF. DNA of the CDR3: TGTGCCAGTAGCAGGGCTCGTAGCAATCAGCCCCAGCATTTT.

The genes are TRBV20-1 and TRBJ1-2; D gene uncertain. V was pared by 7 bases and J by 8 bases, with 14 bases between. Germline V gene lookup returns CDR1 DFQATT and CDR2 SNEGSKA (reference sequence). The CDR3 is 11 amino acids. The chain's CDR3 is CSGSTNTGYTF. In DNA form, the CDR3 reads TGCAGTGGGAGTACCAATACGGGCTACACCTTC.

This clone was observed a single time. The chain uses TRBV7-8 and TRBJ2-7; D is unresolved. Trimming removed 1 base from V and 1 base from J, with 11 bases in between. Germline V gene data show CDR1 as SGHVS and CDR2 as FQNEAQ. The CDR3 has 15 residues. The CDR3 sequence is CASSLGRSASYEQYF. As DNA, the CDR3 is TGTGCCAGCAGCTTAGGCCGGAGTGCTTCCTACGAGCAGTACTTC.